Listed below are T cell receptor beta chains from one sample, sequenced in a study of blood T cells in healthy people across ages. TCRdb processed the 5' RACE reads anew with MiXCR; each CDR3 protein has one entry. Among about 1.8 million distinct CDR3 sequences listed, 49% were seen once. The sequenced material came from blood. Every receptor here comes from a woman in her thirties or forties in good health. Both conserved end residues are part of each CDR3. The D gene is left open where the match is weak. Where a row states a size, it is once, few, many or the class of an expanded clone; other rows omit it.

d_gene: TRBD2; v_gene: TRBV27; j_gene: TRBJ2-3; abundance: NA; CDR3aa: CASTQGLAVTDTQYF; CDR3nt: TGTGCCAGCACTCAGGGACTAGCGGTCACAGATACGCAGTATTTT
d_gene: TRBD2; v_gene: TRBV20-1; j_gene: TRBJ2-4; abundance: NA; CDR3aa: CSAGVAGGAKNIQYF; CDR3nt: TGCAGTGCTGGGGTGGCGGGGGGAGCCAAAAACATTCAGTACTTC
d_gene: NA; v_gene: TRBV20-1; j_gene: TRBJ1-5; abundance: few; CDR3aa: CSAREVDYSNQPQHF; CDR3nt: TGCAGTGCTAGGGAAGTAGATTATAGCAATCAGCCCCAGCATTTT
d_gene: TRBD1; v_gene: TRBV27; j_gene: TRBJ1-2; abundance: once; CDR3aa: CASSLRIGTESNYGYTF; CDR3nt: TGTGCCAGCAGTTTGCGTATCGGGACAGAAAGTAACTATGGCTACACCTTC
d_gene: TRBD2; v_gene: TRBV3-1; j_gene: TRBJ2-1; abundance: NA; CDR3aa: CASSQAGRASGGALRNEQFF; CDR3nt: TGTGCCAGCAGCCAAGCGGGTCGGGCTAGCGGGGGGGCCTTAAGGAATGAGCAGTTCTTC
d_gene: TRBD1; v_gene: TRBV2; j_gene: TRBJ1-2; abundance: NA; CDR3aa: CASRDLIQGARFHGYTF; CDR3nt: TGTGCCAGCAGAGATCTGATCCAGGGGGCCCGATTCCATGGCTACACCTTC
d_gene: NA; v_gene: TRBV15; j_gene: TRBJ2-7; abundance: NA; CDR3aa: CATSRDRGPIAEQYF; CDR3nt: TGTGCCACCAGCAGAGACCGGGGGCCGATTGCCGAGCAGTACTTC
d_gene: NA; v_gene: TRBV4-2; j_gene: TRBJ2-1; abundance: few; CDR3aa: CASSQSGTSVREQFF; CDR3nt: TGTGCCAGCAGCCAAAGCGGCACATCGGTCCGGGAGCAGTTCTTC
d_gene: NA; v_gene: TRBV20-1; j_gene: TRBJ1-1; abundance: NA; CDR3aa: CSAREGRTEAFF; CDR3nt: TGCAGTGCTAGAGAGGGCCGCACTGAAGCTTTCTTT
d_gene: NA; v_gene: TRBV10-3; j_gene: TRBJ2-5; abundance: NA; CDR3aa: CAISTGYLETQYF; CDR3nt: TGTGCCATCTCGACGGGGTACCTAGAGACCCAGTACTTC
d_gene: TRBD2; v_gene: TRBV20-1; j_gene: TRBJ2-3; abundance: NA; CDR3aa: CSALLAGTDTQYF; CDR3nt: TGCAGTGCCCTTCTAGCGGGCACAGATACGCAGTATTTT
d_gene: NA; v_gene: TRBV6-2/TRBV6-3; j_gene: TRBJ2-5; abundance: NA; CDR3aa: CASSYSSARTQYF; CDR3nt: TGTGCCAGCAGTTACTCATCTGCTCGGACCCAGTACTTC
d_gene: TRBD1; v_gene: TRBV20-1; j_gene: TRBJ1-2; abundance: NA; CDR3aa: CSARDTGQGARYTF; CDR3nt: TGCAGTGCTAGAGATACGGGACAGGGGGCGCGCTACACCTTC
d_gene: NA; v_gene: TRBV7-9; j_gene: TRBJ2-1; abundance: once; CDR3aa: CASSLGSGRPYNEQFF; CDR3nt: TGTGCCAGCAGCTTGGGGAGCGGCAGACCCTACAATGAGCAGTTCTTC
d_gene: NA; v_gene: TRBV12-3/TRBV12-4; j_gene: TRBJ2-1; abundance: NA; CDR3aa: CASTQTDRKYNEQFF; CDR3nt: TGTGCCAGCACCCAGACGGACAGAAAATACAATGAGCAGTTCTTC
d_gene: NA; v_gene: TRBV20-1; j_gene: TRBJ1-5; abundance: NA; CDR3aa: CSARFPGTFGNQPQHF; CDR3nt: TGCAGTGCTAGGTTCCCCGGGACATTTGGGAATCAGCCCCAGCATTTT
d_gene: TRBD2; v_gene: TRBV5-1; j_gene: TRBJ2-7; abundance: NA; CDR3aa: CASSLGIGGINEQYF; CDR3nt: TGCGCCAGCAGCTTGGGTATCGGGGGGATCAACGAGCAGTACTTC
d_gene: TRBD2; v_gene: TRBV5-1; j_gene: TRBJ2-5; abundance: NA; CDR3aa: CASSTRLAGIETQYF; CDR3nt: TGCGCCAGCAGCACCCGACTAGCGGGGATAGAGACCCAGTACTTC
d_gene: TRBD1; v_gene: TRBV11-2; j_gene: TRBJ2-5; abundance: NA; CDR3aa: CASSFGYGDSQETQYF; CDR3nt: TGTGCCAGCAGCTTCGGTTATGGGGACAGCCAAGAGACCCAGTACTTC
d_gene: NA; v_gene: TRBV21-1; j_gene: TRBJ1-2; abundance: NA; CDR3aa: CASLGAQREHGYTF; CDR3nt: TGTGCCAGCCTAGGGGCCCAAAGAGAACATGGCTACACCTTC
d_gene: NA; v_gene: TRBV14; j_gene: TRBJ2-1; abundance: few; CDR3aa: CASSYINDRLRNEQFF; CDR3nt: TGTGCCAGCAGCTACATAAATGACAGGTTGAGGAATGAGCAGTTCTTC
d_gene: NA; v_gene: TRBV20-1; j_gene: TRBJ1-2; abundance: once; CDR3aa: CSAPDQFNYGYTF; CDR3nt: TGCAGTGCCCCGGACCAATTTAACTATGGCTACACCTTC
d_gene: TRBD1; v_gene: TRBV7-2; j_gene: TRBJ2-1; abundance: NA; CDR3aa: CTSSGLQGVGYNEQFF; CDR3nt: TGTACCAGCAGCGGATTACAGGGGGTAGGCTACAATGAGCAGTTCTTC
d_gene: NA; v_gene: TRBV20-1; j_gene: TRBJ2-1; abundance: NA; CDR3aa: CSARVGISSYNEQFF; CDR3nt: TGCAGTGCTAGAGTAGGGATCAGCTCCTACAATGAGCAGTTCTTC
d_gene: NA; v_gene: TRBV29-1; j_gene: TRBJ2-3; abundance: NA; CDR3aa: CSVAPTDTQYF; CDR3nt: TGCAGCGTTGCCCCCACAGATACGCAGTATTTT
d_gene: NA; v_gene: TRBV7-2; j_gene: TRBJ2-3; abundance: NA; CDR3aa: CASSLVVLQGRTDTQYF; CDR3nt: TGTGCCAGCAGCTTAGTAGTCCTGCAGGGAAGAACAGATACGCAGTATTTT
d_gene: NA; v_gene: TRBV9; j_gene: TRBJ2-6; abundance: NA; CDR3aa: CASSLHNSSGANVLTF; CDR3nt: TGTGCCAGCAGCTTACATAACAGCTCTGGGGCCAACGTCCTGACTTTC
d_gene: TRBD1; v_gene: TRBV7-8; j_gene: TRBJ2-5; abundance: NA; CDR3aa: CASRDRGKNEQYF; CDR3nt: TGTGCCAGCAGGGACAGGGGGAAAAATGAGCAGTACTTC
d_gene: NA; v_gene: TRBV2; j_gene: TRBJ2-7; abundance: NA; CDR3aa: CASYPLLYEQYF; CDR3nt: TGTGCCAGCTACCCATTACTCTACGAGCAGTACTTC
d_gene: NA; v_gene: TRBV6-1; j_gene: TRBJ1-2; abundance: NA; CDR3aa: CASSPQGGTGYTF; CDR3nt: TGTGCCAGCAGCCCCCAGGGCGGGACCGGCTACACCTTC
d_gene: TRBD1; v_gene: TRBV20-1; j_gene: TRBJ2-7; abundance: NA; CDR3aa: CSAASRDRAYEQYF; CDR3nt: TGCAGTGCCGCAAGCCGGGACAGGGCCTACGAGCAGTACTTC
d_gene: NA; v_gene: TRBV20-1; j_gene: TRBJ2-3; abundance: NA; CDR3aa: CSARGLLARSTDTQYF; CDR3nt: TGCAGTGCTAGAGGGCTCCTAGCGAGGAGCACAGATACGCAGTATTTT
d_gene: NA; v_gene: TRBV29-1; j_gene: TRBJ2-4; abundance: NA; CDR3aa: CSVENPIPGHGGKNIQYF; CDR3nt: TGCAGCGTTGAAAATCCAATCCCAGGGCATGGGGGCAAAAACATTCAGTACTTC
d_gene: NA; v_gene: TRBV20-1; j_gene: TRBJ2-5; abundance: NA; CDR3aa: CSARPSQGGNEQYF; CDR3nt: TGCAGTGCACGTCCCAGCCAGGGAGGCAATGAGCAGTACTTC
d_gene: TRBD2; v_gene: TRBV7-9; j_gene: TRBJ2-5; abundance: few; CDR3aa: CASSRGLASRETQYF; CDR3nt: TGTGCCAGCAGCCGAGGACTAGCTTCTCGTGAGACCCAGTACTTC
d_gene: NA; v_gene: TRBV12-3/TRBV12-4; j_gene: TRBJ2-1; abundance: NA; CDR3aa: CASSSFSVGGAYNEQFF; CDR3nt: TGTGCCAGCAGCTCATTTAGCGTGGGGGGCGCCTACAATGAGCAGTTCTTC
d_gene: NA; v_gene: TRBV7-2; j_gene: TRBJ2-1; abundance: NA; CDR3aa: CASSAVGRGGGLVAYNEQFF; CDR3nt: TGTGCCAGCAGCGCGGTAGGAAGAGGCGGGGGCCTAGTCGCCTACAATGAGCAGTTCTTC
d_gene: NA; v_gene: TRBV7-3; j_gene: TRBJ2-1; abundance: NA; CDR3aa: CASSSGNYEQFF; CDR3nt: TGTGCCAGCAGCTCGGGTAACTATGAGCAGTTCTTC
d_gene: NA; v_gene: TRBV7-2; j_gene: TRBJ1-2; abundance: many; CDR3aa: CASSLGPGLYTF; CDR3nt: TGTGCCAGCAGCTTAGGCCCAGGCCTCTACACCTTC
d_gene: NA; v_gene: TRBV6-5; j_gene: TRBJ1-3; abundance: NA; CDR3aa: CASSYKTAGNTIYF; CDR3nt: TGTGCCAGCAGTTACAAGACAGCTGGAAACACCATATATTTT
d_gene: NA; v_gene: TRBV6-6; j_gene: TRBJ2-7; abundance: few; CDR3aa: CASSYLNSLRDEQYF; CDR3nt: TGTGCCAGCAGTTACCTCAATTCCCTTCGGGACGAGCAGTACTTC
d_gene: NA; v_gene: TRBV4-3; j_gene: TRBJ2-7; abundance: NA; CDR3aa: CASSQEGPDEQYF; CDR3nt: TGCGCCAGCAGCCAAGAAGGCCCGGACGAGCAGTACTTC
d_gene: NA; v_gene: TRBV4-1; j_gene: TRBJ1-2; abundance: NA; CDR3aa: CASSQQGSLYGYTF; CDR3nt: TGCGCCAGCAGCCAACAGGGATCGCTTTATGGCTACACCTTC
d_gene: NA; v_gene: TRBV20-1; j_gene: TRBJ2-7; abundance: few; CDR3aa: CSFSASSFEQYF; CDR3nt: TGCAGTTTCAGCGCTTCCTCCTTCGAGCAGTACTTC
d_gene: NA; v_gene: TRBV28; j_gene: TRBJ2-3; abundance: few; CDR3aa: CASSVHTGDTQYF; CDR3nt: TGTGCCAGCAGTGTCCACACAGGAGATACGCAGTATTTT
d_gene: NA; v_gene: TRBV6-1; j_gene: TRBJ1-1; abundance: NA; CDR3aa: CASSELSRTEAFF; CDR3nt: TGTGCCAGCAGTGAACTAAGTCGGACTGAAGCTTTCTTT